This T cell receptor (beta chain) was found in a study of blood T cells in healthy people across ages. Broader study findings: Naive CD4+ cells and diversity were both higher in long-lived donors than in aged donors. Across the age range, TCR beta diversity per million T cells fell in a roughly linear way. A strong correlation was seen between TCR beta diversity and naive T cell percentage.

Using a J-beta primer mix together with a sample-barcoded 5' primer, a second PCR was run for roughly 7 to 12 cycles. MiXCR was run by TCRdb on the 5' RACE reads, yielding one entry per CDR3 protein. The sample comprises about 620,000 distinct CDR3 sequences, about 51% of which are singletons, and 13% rests with the top ten. The study recruited healthy Caucasian donors from Russia who were aged about 6 to 95. The CDR3 sequence is 12 residues long. From germline, CDR1 is SQVTM and CDR2 ANQGSEA. As regards this clonotype: The target antigen is unknown.

This receptor was taken from a woman older than 75 in good health. The sequenced material came from blood. V usage is TRBV29-1 and J usage is TRBJ2-7; D may be TRBD2 (6 bases). Matching the DNA end better, TRBJ2-5 makes the J call doubtful. CDR3 bases: TGCAGCTTCCTAGGAGGGTGGGAGACCCAGTACTTC. This gives the protein CSFLGGWETQYF.